This T cell receptor beta chain comes out of a study of cytotoxic CD8 clonotypes in ibrutinib-treated CLL. The protocol was immunoSEQ multiplex PCR, while the TCRdb copy is restricted to in-frame clones and leaves out a portion. The sample comprises about 160,000 clones, over 65% of which are singletons, and approximately 2% rests with the top ten. This clone was recorded a few times. This CDR3 is built from 17 residues. Trimming took 4 bases from V and 2 from J; bases not matched to a gene: 9. Germline assignment: CDR1 SGHDT and CDR2 YYEEEE. Sequencing used PBMCs, obtained after 12 months of ibrutinib treatment. The chain is built from TRBV5-6 and TRBJ2-6; 7 bases align to TRBD1. The source of this sequence is a human donor with chronic lymphocytic leukemia. The DNA of the CDR3 is TGTGCCAGCAGCGGACAGGTAGTATTACCTGGGGCCAACGTCCTGACTTTC. Amino acids: CASSGQVVLPGANVLTF.